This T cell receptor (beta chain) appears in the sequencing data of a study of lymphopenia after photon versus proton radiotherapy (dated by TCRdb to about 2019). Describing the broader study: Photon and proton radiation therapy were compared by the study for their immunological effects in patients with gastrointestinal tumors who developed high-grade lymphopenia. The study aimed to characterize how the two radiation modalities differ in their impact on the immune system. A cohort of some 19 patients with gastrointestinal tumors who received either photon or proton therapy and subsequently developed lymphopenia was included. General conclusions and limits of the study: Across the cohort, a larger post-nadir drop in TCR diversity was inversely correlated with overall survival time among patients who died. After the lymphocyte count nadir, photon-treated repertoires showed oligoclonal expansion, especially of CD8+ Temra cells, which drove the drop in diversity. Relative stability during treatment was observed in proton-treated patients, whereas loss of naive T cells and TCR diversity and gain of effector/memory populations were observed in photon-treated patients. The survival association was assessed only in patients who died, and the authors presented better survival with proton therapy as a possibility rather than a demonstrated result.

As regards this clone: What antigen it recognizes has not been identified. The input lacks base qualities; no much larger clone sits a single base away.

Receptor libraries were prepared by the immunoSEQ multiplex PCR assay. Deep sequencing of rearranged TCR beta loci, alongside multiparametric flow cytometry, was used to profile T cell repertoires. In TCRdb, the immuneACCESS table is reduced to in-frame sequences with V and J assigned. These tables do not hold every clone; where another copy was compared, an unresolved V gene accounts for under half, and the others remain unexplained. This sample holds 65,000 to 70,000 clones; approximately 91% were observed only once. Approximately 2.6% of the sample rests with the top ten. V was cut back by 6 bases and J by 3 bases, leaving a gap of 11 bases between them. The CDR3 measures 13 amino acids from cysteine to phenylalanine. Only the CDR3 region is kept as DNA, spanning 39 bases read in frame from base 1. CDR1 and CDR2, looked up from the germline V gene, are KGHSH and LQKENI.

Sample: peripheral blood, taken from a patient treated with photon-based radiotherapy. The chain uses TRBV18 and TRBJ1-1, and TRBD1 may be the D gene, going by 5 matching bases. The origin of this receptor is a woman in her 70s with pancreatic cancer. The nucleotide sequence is TGTGCCAGCTCGGGGGACGTAGACACTGAAGCTTTCTTT. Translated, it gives CASSGDVDTEAFF.